The 8 T cell receptor beta chains below all came from one sample that was sequenced in a study of Graves' ophthalmopathy and Graves' hyperthyroidism (dated by TCRdb to the late 2010s). Sequencing was carried out with an Illumina HiSeq 2000. TCR beta CDR3 regions were amplified from RNA transcripts for repertoire sequencing. The first round of RT-PCR was done with HTBI primers and the Qiagen OneStep RT-PCR kit, and was followed by a second round of multiplex PCR, then size selection and purification. TCRdb reprocessed the public reads (quality trimming at Q25 with fastp, clone calling with MiXCR) and kept in-frame beta chains. Each CDR3 protein appears once, grouped with its most common genes and DNA. A total of about 240,000 distinct CDR3 sequences appear in this sample, 45% to 55% of them only once. In total, the top ten clones hold over 40% of the sample. The specimen sequenced was peripheral blood. These receptors came from an adult man with Graves' ophthalmopathy.

The V call is TRBV19, the J call TRBJ1-4; D gene uncertain. V was clipped by 4 bases and J by 0 bases, with 9 bases between them. Germline CDR1 LNHDA, CDR2 SQIVND (reference sequence). The CDR3 runs to 15 residues. CDR3 protein: CASSTQWATNEKLFF. The DNA for the CDR3 is TGTGCCAGTAGTACCCAGTGGGCAACTAATGAAAAACTGTTTTTT. The full variable domain, completed using reference TRBV19 and TRBJ1-4, is DGGITQSPKYLFRKEGQNVTLSCEQNLNHDAMYWYRQDPGQGLRLIYYSQIVNDFQKGDIAEGYSVSREKKESFPLTVTSAQKNPTAFYLCASSTQWATNEKLFFGSGTQLSVL.

The chain joins TRBV5-1 to TRBJ1-2, with 10 bases identical to TRBD1. The V and J ends lost 2 bases and 4 bases, in that order; junction bases with no gene match: 5. Germline CDR1 SGHRS, CDR2 YFSETQ. The CDR3 is made up of 15 amino acids. The CDR3 DNA reads TGCGCCAGCAGCTTAGGGACAGGGGATTCCTATGGCTACACCTTC. Amino acids: CASSLGTGDSYGYTF.

The rearrangement uses TRBV20-1 and TRBJ1-1; 10 bases fit TRBD1. V lost 4 bases, J lost 5 bases, and 13 bases stayed unmatched. From germline, CDR1 is DFQATT and CDR2 SNEGSKA (reference sequence). This CDR3 is built from 16 residues. CDR3: CSATDPGQGRWTEAFF. Written as DNA, the CDR3 is TGCAGTGCTACCGACCCGGGACAGGGGCGATGGACTGAAGCTTTCTTT.

CDR3 nucleotides: TGTGCCAGCAGTTTCTCAGGGGTCAGCAATCAGCCCCAGCATTTT. It codes for CASSFSGVSNQPQHF. The V and J genes are TRBV12-3 or TRBV12-4 and TRBJ1-5, with a tentative D call TRBD1 (6 bases). V was pared by 3 bases and J by 1 base, with 10 bases between. The CDR3 is 15 amino acids.

The CDR3 DNA reads as TGTGCCAGCAGCCTCAGAGGGGTCTATGGCTACACCTTC. The encoded protein is CASSLRGVYGYTF. V and J are TRBV7-8 and TRBJ1-2, with TRBD1 as a possible D gene (5 bases). Trimming pared 5 bases from V and 4 bases from J, leaving 11 bases between. This CDR3 is 13 amino acids long. Germline-derived CDR1 and CDR2 are SGHVS and FQNEAQ. Full variable domain (missing parts from reference TRBV7-8 and TRBJ1-2): GAGVSQSPRYKVAKRGQDVALRCDPISGHVSLFWYQQALGQGPEFLTYFQNEAQLDKSGLPSDRFFAERPEGSVSTLKIQRTQQEDSAVYLCASSLRGVYGYTFGSGTRLTVV.

The rearrangement uses TRBV24-1 and TRBJ2-2; D is uncertain. Trimming removed 4 bases from V and 1 base from J, with 12 bases in between. The CDR3 loop spans 16 amino acids. Germline assignment: CDR1 KGHDR and CDR2 SFDVKD. The CDR3 DNA reads as TGTGCCACCAGTGACGCCGATGCTAGGAACACCGGGGAGCTGTTTTTT. Protein product: CATSDADARNTGELFF.

This chain connects TRBV20-1 to TRBJ2-7; 9 bases agree with TRBD1. The germline V gene has CDR1 DFQATT and CDR2 SNEGSKA (reference sequence). Trimming removed 6 bases from V and 3 bases from J; junction bases left unmatched: 9. There are 14 residues in the CDR3. CDR3 nucleotides: TGCAGTGCCGGAAGTTGGGACAGGGACTACGAGCAGTACTTC. Residues: CSAGSWDRDYEQYF.

This clonotype came up a few times. This chain uses TRBV12-3 or TRBV12-4 with TRBJ1-5; D is unresolved. Trimming shortened V by 6 bases and J by 0 bases, and 12 bases separated the two germline ends. CDR3 length: 15 residues. The CDR3: CASSRKDHSNQPQHF. The CDR3 bases are TGTGCCAGCAGCCGGAAAGATCATAGCAATCAGCCCCAGCATTTT.